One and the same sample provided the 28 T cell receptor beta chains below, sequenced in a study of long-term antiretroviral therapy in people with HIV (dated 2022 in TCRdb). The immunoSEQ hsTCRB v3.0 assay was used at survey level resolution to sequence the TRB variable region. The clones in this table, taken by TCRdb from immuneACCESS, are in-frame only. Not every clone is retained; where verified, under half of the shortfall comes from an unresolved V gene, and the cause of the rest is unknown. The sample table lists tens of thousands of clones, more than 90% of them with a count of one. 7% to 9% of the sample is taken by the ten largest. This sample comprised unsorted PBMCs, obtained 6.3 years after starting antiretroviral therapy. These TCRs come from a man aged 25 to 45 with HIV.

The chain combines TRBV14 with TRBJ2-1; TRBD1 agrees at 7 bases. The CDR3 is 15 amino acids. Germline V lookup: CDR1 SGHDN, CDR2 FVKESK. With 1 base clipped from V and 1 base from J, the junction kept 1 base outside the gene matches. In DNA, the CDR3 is TGTGCCAGCAGCCAAGGGGACAGTTCCTACAATGAGCAGTTCTTC. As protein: CASSQGDSSYNEQFF.

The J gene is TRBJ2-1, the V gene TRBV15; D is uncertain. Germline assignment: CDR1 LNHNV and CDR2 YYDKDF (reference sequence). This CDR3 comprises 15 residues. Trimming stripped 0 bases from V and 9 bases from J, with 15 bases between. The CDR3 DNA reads TGTGCCACCAGCAGAGATGAAACCCCCTGGGGTGAGCAGTTCTTC. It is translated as CATSRDETPWGEQFF.

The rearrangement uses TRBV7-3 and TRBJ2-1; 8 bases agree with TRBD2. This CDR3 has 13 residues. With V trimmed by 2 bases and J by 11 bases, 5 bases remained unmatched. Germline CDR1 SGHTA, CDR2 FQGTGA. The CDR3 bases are TGTGCCAGCAGCTTACCGGGACTAGGGCAGCAGTTCTTC. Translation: CASSLPGLGQQFF.

This CDR3 is CASSEGFLASRGLAALVQYF. The CDR3 DNA reads as TGTGCCAGCAGTGAAGGCTTCTTGGCTTCTCGTGGACTAGCTGCATTAGTCCAGTACTTC. The rearrangement uses TRBV6-1 and TRBJ2-5, with 8 bases identical to TRBD2. The CDR3 is 20 amino acids. CDR1 and CDR2 (germline): MNHNS, SASEGT. V dropped 1 base and J dropped 10; count of bases not matched to a gene: 26.

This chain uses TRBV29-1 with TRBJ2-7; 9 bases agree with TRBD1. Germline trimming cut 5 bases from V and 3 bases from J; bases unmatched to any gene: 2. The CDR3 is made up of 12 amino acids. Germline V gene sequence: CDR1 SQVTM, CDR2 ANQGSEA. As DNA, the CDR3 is TGCAGCGTTCCGGGACAGGGCTACGAGCAGTACTTC. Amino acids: CSVPGQGYEQYF.

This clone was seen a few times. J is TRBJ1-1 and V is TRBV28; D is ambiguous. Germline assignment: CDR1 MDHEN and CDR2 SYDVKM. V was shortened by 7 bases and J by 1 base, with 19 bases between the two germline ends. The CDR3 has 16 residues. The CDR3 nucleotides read TGTGCCAGCACATTCGGAGGCGGTTTTTCGAACACTGAAGCTTTCTTT. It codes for CASTFGGGFSNTEAFF. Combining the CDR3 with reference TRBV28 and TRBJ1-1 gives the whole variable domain DVKVTQSSRYLVKRTGEKVFLECVQDMDHENMFWYRQDPGLGLRLIYFSYDVKMKEKGDIPEGYSVSREKKERFSLILESASTNQTSMYLCASTFGGGFSNTEAFFGQGTRLTVV.

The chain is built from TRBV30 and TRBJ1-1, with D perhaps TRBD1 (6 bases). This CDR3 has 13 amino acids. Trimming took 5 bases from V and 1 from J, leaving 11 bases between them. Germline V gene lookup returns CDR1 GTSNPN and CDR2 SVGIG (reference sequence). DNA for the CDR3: TGTGCCTGGGATGCGGACAGGAACACTGAAGCTTTCTTT. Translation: CAWDADRNTEAFF.

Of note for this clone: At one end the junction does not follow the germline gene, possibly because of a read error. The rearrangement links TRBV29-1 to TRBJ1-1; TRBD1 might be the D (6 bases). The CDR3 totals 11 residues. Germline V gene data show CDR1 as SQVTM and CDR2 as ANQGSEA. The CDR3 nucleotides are TGCAGCGGCCTTACAGGGACTGGAGCTTTCTTT. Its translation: CSGLTGTGAFF.

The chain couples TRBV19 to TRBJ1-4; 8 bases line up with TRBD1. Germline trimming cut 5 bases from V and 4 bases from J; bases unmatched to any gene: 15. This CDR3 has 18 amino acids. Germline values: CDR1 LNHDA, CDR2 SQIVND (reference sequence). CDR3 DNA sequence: TGTGCCAGTAGTCCCCGTCAACAGGGGGTGTTTGGTAATGAAAAACTGTTTTTT. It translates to CASSPRQQGVFGNEKLFF.

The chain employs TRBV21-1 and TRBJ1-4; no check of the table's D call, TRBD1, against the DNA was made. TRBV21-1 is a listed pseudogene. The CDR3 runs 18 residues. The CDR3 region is CASSAAGDRKTTNEKLFF. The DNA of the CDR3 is TGTGCCAGCAGCGCCGCTGGGGACAGGAAAACAACTAATGAAAAACTGTTTTTT.

As DNA, the CDR3 is TGTGCCAGCAGCGTAGCACAGACAAGCTCCTACGAGCAGTACTTC. Translated, it gives CASSVAQTSSYEQYF. The chain combines TRBV9 with TRBJ2-7; no clear D gene. Trimming removed 0 bases from V and 0 bases from J, with 10 bases in between. This CDR3 has 15 amino acids. Germline V gene data show CDR1 as SGDLS and CDR2 as YYNGEE.

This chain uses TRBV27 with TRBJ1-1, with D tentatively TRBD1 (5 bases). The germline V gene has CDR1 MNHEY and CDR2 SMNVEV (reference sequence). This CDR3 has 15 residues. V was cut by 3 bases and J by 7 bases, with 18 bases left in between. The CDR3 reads CASSFGRVGDFEAFF. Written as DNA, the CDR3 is TGTGCCAGCAGTTTTGGCAGAGTGGGGGATTTTGAAGCTTTCTTT.

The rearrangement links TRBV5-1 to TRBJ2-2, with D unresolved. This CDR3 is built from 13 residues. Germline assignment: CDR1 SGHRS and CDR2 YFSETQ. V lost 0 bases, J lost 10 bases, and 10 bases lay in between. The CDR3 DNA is TGCGCCAGCAGCTTGGAGGCCGCTACGGAGCTGTTTTTT. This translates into CASSLEAATELFF.

CDR3 DNA sequence: TGTGCCAGCAGCCCCGACTGGACTAACTATGGCTACACCTTC. As protein: CASSPDWTNYGYTF. The V and J genes are TRBV11-2 and TRBJ1-2; D gene uncertain. CDR3 length: 14 amino acids. V lost 5 bases to trimming and J lost 0 bases, with 10 bases between them. Germline loops: CDR1 SGHAT, CDR2 FQNNGV. The full variable domain, rest sourced from reference TRBV11-2 and TRBJ1-2, is EAGVAQSPRYKIIEKRQSVAFWCNPISGHATLYWYQQILGQGPKLLIQFQNNGVVDDSQLPKDRFSAERLKGVDSTLKIQPAKLEDSAVYLCASSPDWTNYGYTFGSGTRLTVV.

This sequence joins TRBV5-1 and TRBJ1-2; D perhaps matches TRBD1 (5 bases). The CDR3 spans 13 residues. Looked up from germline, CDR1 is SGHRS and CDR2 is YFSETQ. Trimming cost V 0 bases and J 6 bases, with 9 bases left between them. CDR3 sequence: CASSLASGDGYTF. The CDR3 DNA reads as TGCGCCAGCAGCTTGGCCTCGGGGGATGGCTACACCTTC.

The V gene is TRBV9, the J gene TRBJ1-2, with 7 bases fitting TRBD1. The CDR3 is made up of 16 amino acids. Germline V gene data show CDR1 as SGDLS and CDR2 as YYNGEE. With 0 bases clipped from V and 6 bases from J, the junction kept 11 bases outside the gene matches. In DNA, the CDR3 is TGTGCCAGCAGCGTAGTAACCGGGACAGTAGAGGATGGCTACACCTTC. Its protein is CASSVVTGTVEDGYTF.

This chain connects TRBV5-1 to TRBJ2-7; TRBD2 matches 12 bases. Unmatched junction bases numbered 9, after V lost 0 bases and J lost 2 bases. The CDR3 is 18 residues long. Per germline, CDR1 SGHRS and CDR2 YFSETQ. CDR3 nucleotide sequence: TGCGCCAGCAGCTTGGCGACTAGCGGGAGATCTCTGGCCTACGAGCAGTACTTC. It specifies CASSLATSGRSLAYEQYF.

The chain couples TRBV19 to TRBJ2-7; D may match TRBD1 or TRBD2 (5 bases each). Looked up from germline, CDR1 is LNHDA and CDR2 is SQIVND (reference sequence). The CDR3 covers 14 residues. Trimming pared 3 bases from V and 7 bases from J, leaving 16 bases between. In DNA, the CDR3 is TGTGCCAGTAGTATTGTTGGGGCGTCGGGGGAGCAGTACTTC. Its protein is CASSIVGASGEQYF.

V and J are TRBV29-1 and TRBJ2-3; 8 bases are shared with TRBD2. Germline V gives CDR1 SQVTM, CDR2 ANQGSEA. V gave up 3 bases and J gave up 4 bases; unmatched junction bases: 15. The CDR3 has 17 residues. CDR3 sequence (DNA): TGCAGCGTTGAGGGGATAGCGGGACTGGTTAGTCCAGATACGCAGTATTTT. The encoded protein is CSVEGIAGLVSPDTQYF.

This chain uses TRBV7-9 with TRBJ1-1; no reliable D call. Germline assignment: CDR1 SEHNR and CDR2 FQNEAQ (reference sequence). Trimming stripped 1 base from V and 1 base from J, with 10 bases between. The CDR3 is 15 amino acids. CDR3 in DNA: TGTGCCAGCAGCTTAGAGTTCTACGGGAACACTGAAGCTTTCTTT. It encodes CASSLEFYGNTEAFF. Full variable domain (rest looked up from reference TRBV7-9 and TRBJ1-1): DTGVSQNPRHKITKRGQNVTFRCDPISEHNRLYWYRQTLGQGPEFLTYFQNEAQLEKSRLLSDRFSAERPKGSFSTLEIQRTEQGDSAMYLCASSLEFYGNTEAFFGQGTRLTVV.

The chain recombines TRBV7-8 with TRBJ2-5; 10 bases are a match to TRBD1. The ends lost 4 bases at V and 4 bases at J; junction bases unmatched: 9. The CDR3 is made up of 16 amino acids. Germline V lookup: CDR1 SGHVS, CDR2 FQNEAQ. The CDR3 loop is CASSSGGGQGRETQYF. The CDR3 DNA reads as TGTGCCAGCAGCTCTGGGGGGGGACAGGGGAGAGAGACCCAGTACTTC.

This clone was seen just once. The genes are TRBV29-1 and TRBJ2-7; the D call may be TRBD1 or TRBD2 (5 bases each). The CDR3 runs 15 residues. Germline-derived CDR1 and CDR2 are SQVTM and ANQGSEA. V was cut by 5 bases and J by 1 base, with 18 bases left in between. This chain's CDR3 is CSVMLRGLRSYEQYF. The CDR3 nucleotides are TGCAGCGTTATGTTACGGGGCCTCCGATCCTACGAGCAGTACTTC.

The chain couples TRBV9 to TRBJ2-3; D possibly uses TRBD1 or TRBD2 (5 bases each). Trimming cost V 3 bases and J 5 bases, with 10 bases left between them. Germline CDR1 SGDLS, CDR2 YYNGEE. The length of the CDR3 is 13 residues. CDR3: CASSGRGEDTQYF. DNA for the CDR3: TGTGCCAGCAGCGGAAGGGGAGAAGATACGCAGTATTTT.

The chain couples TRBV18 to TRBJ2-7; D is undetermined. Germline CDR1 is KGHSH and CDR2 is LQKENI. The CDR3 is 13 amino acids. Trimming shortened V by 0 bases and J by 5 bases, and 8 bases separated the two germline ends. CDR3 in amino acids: CASSPPSSDEQYF. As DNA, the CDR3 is TGTGCCAGCTCACCACCGTCGAGTGACGAGCAGTACTTC.

CDR3 protein: CAWSFLAGDADTQYF. DNA for the CDR3: TGTGCCTGGAGTTTCCTAGCGGGAGACGCAGATACGCAGTATTTT. This chain links TRBV30 with TRBJ2-3; 10 nucleotides align to TRBD2. There are 15 residues in the CDR3. Trimming cost V 2 bases and J 4 bases; bases outside gene matches: 6. In germline, CDR1 is GTSNPN, CDR2 SVGIG (reference sequence).

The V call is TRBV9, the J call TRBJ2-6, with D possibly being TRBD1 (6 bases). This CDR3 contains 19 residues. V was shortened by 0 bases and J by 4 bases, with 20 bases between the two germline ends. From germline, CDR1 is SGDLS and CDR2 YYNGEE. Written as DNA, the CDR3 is TGTGCCAGCAGCGTAGCAATCAGGGGCCCCCGGGGAGGGGCCAACGTCCTGACTTTC. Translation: CASSVAIRGPRGGANVLTF.

DNA for the CDR3: TGTGCCAGCAGTTGGGGCGGGGAGACCCAGTACTTC. As protein: CASSWGGETQYF. The V call is TRBV6-5, the J call TRBJ2-5, with D perhaps being TRBD1 or TRBD2 (5 bases each). This CDR3 spans 12 amino acids. V was clipped by 4 bases and J by 5 bases, with 8 bases between them. Looked up from germline, CDR1 is MNHEY and CDR2 is SVGAGI.

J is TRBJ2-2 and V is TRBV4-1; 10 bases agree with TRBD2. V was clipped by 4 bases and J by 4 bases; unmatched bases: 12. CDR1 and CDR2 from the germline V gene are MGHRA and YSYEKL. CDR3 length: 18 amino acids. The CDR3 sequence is CASSRDITSGMTTGELFF. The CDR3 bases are TGCGCCAGCAGCCGCGATATTACTAGCGGGATGACCACCGGGGAGCTGTTTTTT.